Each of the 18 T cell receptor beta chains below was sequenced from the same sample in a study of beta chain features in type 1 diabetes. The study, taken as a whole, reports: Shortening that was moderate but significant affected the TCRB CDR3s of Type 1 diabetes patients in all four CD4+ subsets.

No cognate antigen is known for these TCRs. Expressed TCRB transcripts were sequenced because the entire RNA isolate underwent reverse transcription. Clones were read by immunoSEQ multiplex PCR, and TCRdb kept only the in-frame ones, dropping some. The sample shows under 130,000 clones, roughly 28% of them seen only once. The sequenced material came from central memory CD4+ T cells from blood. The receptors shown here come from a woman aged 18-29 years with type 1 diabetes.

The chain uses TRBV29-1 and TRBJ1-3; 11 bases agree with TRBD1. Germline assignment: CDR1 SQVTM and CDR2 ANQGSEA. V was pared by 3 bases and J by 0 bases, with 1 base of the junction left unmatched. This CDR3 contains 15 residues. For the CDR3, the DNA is TGCAGCGTTGAGGGGACAGGGGGCTCTGGAAACACCATATATTTT. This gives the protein CSVEGTGGSGNTIYF.

CDR3 bases: TGTGCCAGCAGTTCTACCGGGAGCGGGACAGATACGCAGTATTTT. Translated, it gives CASSSTGSGTDTQYF. The chain employs TRBV28 and TRBJ2-3; maybe TRBD2 (6 bases). From germline, CDR1 is MDHEN and CDR2 SYDVKM. CDR3 length: 15 amino acids. Trimming took 4 bases from V and 3 from J, leaving 14 bases between them. Full variable domain (outside the CDR3, taken from reference TRBV28 and TRBJ2-3): DVKVTQSSRYLVKRTGEKVFLECVQDMDHENMFWYRQDPGLGLRLIYFSYDVKMKEKGDIPEGYSVSREKKERFSLILESASTNQTSMYLCASSSTGSGTDTQYFGPGTRLTVL.

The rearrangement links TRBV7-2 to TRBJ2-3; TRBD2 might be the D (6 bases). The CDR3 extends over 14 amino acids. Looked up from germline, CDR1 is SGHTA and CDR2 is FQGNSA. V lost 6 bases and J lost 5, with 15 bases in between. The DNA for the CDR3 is TGTGCCAGCAGTTCAACGCAGGGAGGAGATACGCAGTATTTT. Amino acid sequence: CASSSTQGGDTQYF.

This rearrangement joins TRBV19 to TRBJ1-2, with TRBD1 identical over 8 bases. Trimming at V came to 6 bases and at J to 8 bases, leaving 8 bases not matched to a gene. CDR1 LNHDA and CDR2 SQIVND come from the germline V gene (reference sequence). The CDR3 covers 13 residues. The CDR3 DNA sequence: TGTGCCAGTAGAGGGGACAGGATTGGAGGCTACACCTTC. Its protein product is CASRGDRIGGYTF.

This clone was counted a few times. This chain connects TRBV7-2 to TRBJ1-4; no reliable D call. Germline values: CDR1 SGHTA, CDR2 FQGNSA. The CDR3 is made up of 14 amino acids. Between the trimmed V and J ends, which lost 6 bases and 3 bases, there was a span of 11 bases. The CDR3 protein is CASREAPANEKLFF. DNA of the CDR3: TGTGCCAGCAGAGAGGCCCCCGCTAATGAAAAACTGTTTTTT.

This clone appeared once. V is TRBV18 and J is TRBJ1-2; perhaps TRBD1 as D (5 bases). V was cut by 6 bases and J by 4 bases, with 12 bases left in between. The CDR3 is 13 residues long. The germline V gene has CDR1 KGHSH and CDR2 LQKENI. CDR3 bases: TGTGCCAGCTCCCCCGCAGGGCTCTATGGCTACACCTTC. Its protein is CASSPAGLYGYTF.

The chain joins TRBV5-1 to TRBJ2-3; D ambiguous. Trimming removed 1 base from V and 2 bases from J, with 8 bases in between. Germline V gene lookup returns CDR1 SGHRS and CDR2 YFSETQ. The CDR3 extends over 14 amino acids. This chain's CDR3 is CASSLRSNTDTQYF. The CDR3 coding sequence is TGCGCCAGCAGCTTGCGGTCGAACACAGATACGCAGTATTTT.

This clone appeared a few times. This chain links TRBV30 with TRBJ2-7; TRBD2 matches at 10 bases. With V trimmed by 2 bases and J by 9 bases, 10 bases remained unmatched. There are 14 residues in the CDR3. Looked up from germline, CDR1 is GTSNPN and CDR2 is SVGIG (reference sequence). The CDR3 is CAWSSSGSPSVQYF. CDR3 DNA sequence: TGTGCCTGGAGTTCTAGCGGGAGTCCCTCTGTGCAGTACTTC.

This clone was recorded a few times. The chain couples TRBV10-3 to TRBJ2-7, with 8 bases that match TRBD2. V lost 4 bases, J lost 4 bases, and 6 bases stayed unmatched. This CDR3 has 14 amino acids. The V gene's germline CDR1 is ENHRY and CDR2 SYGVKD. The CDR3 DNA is TGTGCCATCAGTGCCAGCGGGAGTCTATACGAGCAGTACGTC. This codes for CAISASGSLYEQYV.

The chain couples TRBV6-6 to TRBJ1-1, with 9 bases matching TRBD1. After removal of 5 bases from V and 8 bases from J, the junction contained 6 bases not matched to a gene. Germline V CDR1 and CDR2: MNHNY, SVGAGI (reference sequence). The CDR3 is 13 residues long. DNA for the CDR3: TGTGCCAGCAGTACACCGGGACAGGGAGAAGCTTTCTTT. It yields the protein CASSTPGQGEAFF.

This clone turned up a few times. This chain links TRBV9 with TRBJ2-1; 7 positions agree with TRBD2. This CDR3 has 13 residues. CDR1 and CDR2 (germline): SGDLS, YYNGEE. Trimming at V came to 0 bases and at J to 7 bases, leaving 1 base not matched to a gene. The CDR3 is CASSVAGGNEQFF. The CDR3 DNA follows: TGTGCCAGCAGCGTAGCGGGAGGTAATGAGCAGTTCTTC.

The CDR3 protein is CASSVDRINNEQFF. CDR3 coding DNA: TGTGCCAGCAGCGTGGACAGGATAAACAATGAGCAGTTCTTC. The J gene is TRBJ2-1, the V gene TRBV11-2, with TRBD1 matching over 7 bases. V was pared by 5 bases and J by 5 bases, with 6 bases of the junction left unmatched. Germline V CDR1 and CDR2: SGHAT, FQNNGV. CDR3 size: 14 residues.

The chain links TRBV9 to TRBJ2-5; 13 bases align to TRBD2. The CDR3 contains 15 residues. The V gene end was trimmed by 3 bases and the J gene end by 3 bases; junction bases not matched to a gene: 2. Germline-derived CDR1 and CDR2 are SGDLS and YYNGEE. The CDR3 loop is CASSGGLAGKETQYF. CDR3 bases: TGTGCCAGCAGCGGGGGACTAGCGGGGAAAGAGACCCAGTACTTC.

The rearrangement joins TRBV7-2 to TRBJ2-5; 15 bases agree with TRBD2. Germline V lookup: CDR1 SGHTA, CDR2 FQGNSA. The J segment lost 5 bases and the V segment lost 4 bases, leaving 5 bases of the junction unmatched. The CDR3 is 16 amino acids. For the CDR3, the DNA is TGTGCCAGCAGCTCGGGACTAGCGGGAGGTTGGGAGACCCAGTACTTC. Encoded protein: CASSSGLAGGWETQYF.

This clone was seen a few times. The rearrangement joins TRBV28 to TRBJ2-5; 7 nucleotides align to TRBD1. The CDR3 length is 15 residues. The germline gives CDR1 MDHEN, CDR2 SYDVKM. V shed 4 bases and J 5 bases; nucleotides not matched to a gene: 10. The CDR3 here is CASSSPTGPRETQYF. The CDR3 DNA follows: TGTGCCAGCAGTTCACCGACAGGGCCAAGGGAGACCCAGTACTTC.

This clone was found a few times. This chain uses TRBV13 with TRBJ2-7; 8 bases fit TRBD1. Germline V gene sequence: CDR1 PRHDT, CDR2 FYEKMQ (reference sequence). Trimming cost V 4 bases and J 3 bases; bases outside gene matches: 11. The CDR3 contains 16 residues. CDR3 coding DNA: TGTGCCAGCAGCTCCCGATTGCAGGGGGCGAACTACGAGCAGTACTTC. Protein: CASSSRLQGANYEQYF.

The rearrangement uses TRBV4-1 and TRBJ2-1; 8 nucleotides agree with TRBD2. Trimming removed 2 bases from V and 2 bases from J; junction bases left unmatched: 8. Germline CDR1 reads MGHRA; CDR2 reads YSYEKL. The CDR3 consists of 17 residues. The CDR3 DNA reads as TGCGCCAGCAGCCAAATCGATCTAGCGGGCCCCTACAATGAGCAGTTCTTC. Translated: CASSQIDLAGPYNEQFF.

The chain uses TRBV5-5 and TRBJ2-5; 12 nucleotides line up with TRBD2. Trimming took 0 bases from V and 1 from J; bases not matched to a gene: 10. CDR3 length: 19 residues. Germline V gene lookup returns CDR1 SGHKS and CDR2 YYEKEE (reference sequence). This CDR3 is CASSLAGSSGRALQETQYF. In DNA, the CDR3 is TGTGCCAGCAGCTTGGCGGGGTCTAGCGGGAGGGCCCTCCAAGAGACCCAGTACTTC.